These 15 T cell receptor beta chains were sequenced from one sample in a study of blood T cells in healthy people across ages (dated by TCRdb to between 2014 and 2017). Library preparation was by 5' RACE. Sequencer: Illumina HiSeq 2500. A second PCR of roughly 6 to 11 cycles was performed with a sample-barcoded 5' primer and a J-beta primer mix. TCRdb applied fastp at Q25 and MiXCR to the public reads, then kept only in-frame beta chains. Every CDR3 protein is listed once, alongside the most common genes and DNA of its rows. The table for this sample lists roughly 500,000 distinct CDR3 sequences; about 25% of them were counted only once. About 18% of the sample lies in the top ten. The sample consisted of blood. The receptors here all came from a woman aged 70-85 years in good health.

This clonotype was counted many times. The gene calls are TRBV6-6 and TRBJ1-2; D is unresolved. V was clipped by 2 bases and J by 2 bases, with 6 bases between them. This CDR3 region has 13 residues. Germline CDR1 MNHNY, CDR2 SVGAGI (reference sequence). Written as DNA, the CDR3 is TGTGCCAGCAGTTACGGCCAAAACTATGGCTACACCTTC. Protein sequence: CASSYGQNYGYTF.

This clonotype was seen repeatedly, ten times or more. The chain couples TRBV7-9 to TRBJ2-5; D may correspond to TRBD1 or TRBD2 (6 bases each). Germline lookup yields CDR1 SEHNR and CDR2 FQNEAQ (reference sequence). V was pared by 1 base and J by 2 bases, with 11 bases between. CDR3 length equals 15 residues. Here the CDR3 reads CASSLVRGGQETQYF. The CDR3 bases are TGTGCCAGCAGCTTAGTTCGAGGGGGGCAAGAGACCCAGTACTTC.

This chain joins TRBV3-1 and TRBJ1-4; tentatively, D is TRBD1 (6 bases). CDR1 is LGHDT and CDR2 is YNNKEL in the germline V gene (reference sequence). Trimming left V 7 bases short and J 0 bases short, with 12 bases between. The CDR3 totals 15 residues. The CDR3 loop reads CASTGEGATNEKLFF. The CDR3 bases are TGTGCCAGCACGGGGGAGGGGGCAACTAATGAAAAACTGTTTTTT. Full variable domain (rest looked up from reference TRBV3-1 and TRBJ1-4): DTAVSQTPKYLVTQMGNDKSIKCEQNLGHDTMYWYKQDSKKFLKIMFSYNNKELIINETVPNRFSPKSPDKAHLNLHINSLELGDSAVYFCASTGEGATNEKLFFGSGTQLSVL.

The V gene is TRBV12-5, the J gene TRBJ2-1, with TRBD1 identical over 9 bases. CDR1 and CDR2 (germline): LGHNT, FRNRAP. The CDR3 totals 15 residues. The junction had 11 bases not matched to a gene; V was cut back by 7 bases and J by 7 bases. The CDR3, as DNA: TGTGCTAGTGTCGCCGGGACAGGGAACGTTAATGAGCAGTTCTTC. This translates into CASVAGTGNVNEQFF.

The rearrangement uses TRBV18 and TRBJ2-5; D remains ambiguous. CDR3 length: 15 residues. In germline, CDR1 is KGHSH, CDR2 LQKENI. The V end was cut by 3 bases, the J end by 2 bases, with 13 bases between. The CDR3 sequence is CASSPIAGQQETQYF. The DNA of the CDR3 is TGTGCCAGCTCACCGATAGCCGGGCAACAAGAGACCCAGTACTTC.

This clonotype was seen only a few times. V and J are TRBV24-1 and TRBJ2-3; D is unresolved. Trimming cost V 2 bases and J 1 base, with 12 bases left between them. The CDR3 runs to 16 residues. Germline V gene data show CDR1 as KGHDR and CDR2 as SFDVKD. CDR3 coding DNA: TGTGCCACCAGTGATTCTGCGAGAGGAGGCACAGATACGCAGTATTTT. Translated, it gives CATSDSARGGTDTQYF.

This clonotype was counted a few times. The chain couples TRBV12-3 or TRBV12-4 to TRBJ2-5, with D possibly TRBD1 on 6 matching bases. The V end was cut by 6 bases, the J end by 4 bases, with 12 bases between. This CDR3 region has 13 residues. Written as DNA, the CDR3 is TGTGCCAGCAGCCTACAGGGCCCAGAGACCCAGTACTTC. Translation: CASSLQGPETQYF.

The V and J genes are TRBV7-9 and TRBJ1-2; the D is unclear. The CDR3 contains 11 residues. The V end was cut by 8 bases, the J end by 1 base, with 5 bases between. Germline values: CDR1 SEHNR, CDR2 FQNEAQ (reference sequence). The chain's CDR3 is CASSNNYGYTF. The CDR3 region has the DNA TGTGCCAGCTCAAATAACTATGGCTACACCTTC.

This clonotype was seen repeatedly, ten times or more. This rearrangement joins TRBV2 to TRBJ2-6; D not resolved. The CDR3 runs 13 residues. The V and J ends lost 8 bases and 2 bases respectively, with 7 bases between them. Per germline, CDR1 SNHLY and CDR2 FYNNEI. This CDR3 is CASVGTGANVLTF. The CDR3 region has the DNA TGTGCCAGCGTGGGGACTGGGGCCAACGTCCTGACTTTC.

In regard to this clonotype: An end of the junction differs from the germline gene, which may be a read error. This chain uses TRBV5-1 with TRBJ1-1, with 7 bases identical to TRBD1. In germline, CDR1 is SGHRS, CDR2 YFSETQ. This CDR3 is 14 amino acids long. In nucleotides, the CDR3 is TGCGCCTGCAGCAGATGGGACAGGAACACTGAAGCTTTCTTT. Translation: CACSRWDRNTEAFF.

This clonotype was observed once. The gene calls are TRBV20-1 and TRBJ2-3; D is ambiguous. Germline V gene sequence: CDR1 DFQATT, CDR2 SNEGSKA (reference sequence). The CDR3 contains 14 residues. The V end was cut by 3 bases, the J end by 1 base, with 11 bases between. The DNA for the CDR3 is TGCAGTGCTAGCGCCAGACGGGGCACAGATACGCAGTATTTT. Protein product: CSASARRGTDTQYF.

This clonotype was recorded a few times. This chain uses TRBV3-1 with TRBJ2-1, with 7 bases identical to TRBD2. V trimming: 0 bases; J trimming: 5 bases; junction bases outside the gene matches: 10. The CDR3 extends over 17 amino acids. In germline, CDR1 is LGHDT, CDR2 YNNKEL (reference sequence). In DNA form, the CDR3 reads TGTGCCAGCAGCCAAGATCGGGCGCGGGGACTAAACAATGAGCAGTTCTTC. Translating it yields CASSQDRARGLNNEQFF.

The chain links TRBV6-5 to TRBJ2-7; D perhaps matches TRBD1 (6 bases). Germline V gives CDR1 MNHEY, CDR2 SVGAGI. V gave up 10 bases and J gave up 4 bases, with 17 bases separating them. The CDR3 extends over 13 amino acids. CDR3 amino acids: CATTGTSNYEQYF. The DNA for the CDR3 is TGTGCCACCACAGGGACCTCTAATTACGAGCAGTACTTC.

The rearrangement joins TRBV27 to TRBJ1-4; TRBD1 matches 7 bases. Germline-derived CDR1 and CDR2 are MNHEY and SMNVEV (reference sequence). This CDR3 is built from 14 residues. The junction had 8 bases not matched to a gene; V was cut back by 6 bases and J by 7 bases. The CDR3 spells CASRRDSRVEKLFF. Here the CDR3 DNA reads TGTGCCAGCAGAAGGGACAGTCGGGTTGAAAAACTGTTTTTT.

The J gene is TRBJ2-3, the V gene TRBV7-6; no clear D. Germline CDR1 is SGHVS and CDR2 is FNYEAQ. The CDR3 is 12 residues long. Trimming took 3 bases from V and 5 from J, leaving 6 bases between them. The CDR3 DNA reads as TGTGCCAGCAGCTTTTCGGGAGATACGCAGTATTTT. It translates to CASSFSGDTQYF.